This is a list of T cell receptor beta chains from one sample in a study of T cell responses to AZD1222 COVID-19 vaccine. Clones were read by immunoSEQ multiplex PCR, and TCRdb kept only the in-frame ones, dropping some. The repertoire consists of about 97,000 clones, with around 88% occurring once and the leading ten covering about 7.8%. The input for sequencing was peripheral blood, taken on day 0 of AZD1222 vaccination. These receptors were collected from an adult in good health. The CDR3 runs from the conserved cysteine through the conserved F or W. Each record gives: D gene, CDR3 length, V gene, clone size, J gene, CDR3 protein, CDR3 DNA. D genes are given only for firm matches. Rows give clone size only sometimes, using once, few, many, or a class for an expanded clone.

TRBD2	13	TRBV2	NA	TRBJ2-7	CASRGDYSYEQYF	TGTGCCAGCCGTGGGGACTACTCCTACGAGCAGTACTTC
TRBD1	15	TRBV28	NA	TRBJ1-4	CASSPGGGGNEKLFF	TGTGCCAGCAGTCCAGGGGGCGGAGGTAATGAAAAACTGTTTTTT
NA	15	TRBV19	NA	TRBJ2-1	CASQPGLALYNEQFF	TGTGCCAGTCAACCGGGACTTGCTCTTTACAATGAGCAGTTCTTC
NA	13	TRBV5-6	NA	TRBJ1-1	CASSFPGNTEAFF	TGTGCCAGCAGCTTTCCCGGCAACACTGAAGCTTTCTTT
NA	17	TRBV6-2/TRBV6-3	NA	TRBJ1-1	CASSDRTEGIKVTEAFF	TGTGCCAGCAGTGATCGGACAGAGGGCATAAAAGTGACTGAAGCTTTCTTT
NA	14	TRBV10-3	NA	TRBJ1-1	CAISERQTNTEAFF	TGTGCCATCAGTGAAAGACAGACGAACACTGAAGCTTTCTTT
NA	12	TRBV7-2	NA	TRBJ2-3	CASRRGTDTQYF	TGTGCCAGCAGACGAGGCACAGATACGCAGTATTTT
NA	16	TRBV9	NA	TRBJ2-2	CASSVAAASNTGELFF	TGTGCCAGCAGCGTAGCGGCGGCTTCCAACACCGGGGAGCTGTTTTTT
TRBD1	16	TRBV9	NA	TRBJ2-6	CASSREGAVGANVLTF	TGTGCCAGCAGCCGCGAGGGGGCGGTAGGGGCCAACGTCCTGACTTTC
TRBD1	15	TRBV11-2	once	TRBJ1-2	CASSPLRGSNYGYTF	TGTGCCAGCAGCCCGCTCAGGGGGAGCAACTATGGCTACACCTTC
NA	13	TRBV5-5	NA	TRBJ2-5	CASSLGGVETQYF	TGTGCCAGCAGCTTGGGCGGGGTGGAGACCCAGTACTTC
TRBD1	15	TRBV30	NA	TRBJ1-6	CAWRPPTGLSSPLHF	TGTGCCTGGAGACCTCCGACAGGGTTAAGTTCACCCCTCCACTTT
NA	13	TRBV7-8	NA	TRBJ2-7	CASSLGLRAEQYF	TGTGCCAGCAGCTTAGGTCTGCGAGCCGAGCAGTACTTC
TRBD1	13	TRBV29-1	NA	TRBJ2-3	CSVQGGPSDTQYF	TGCAGCGTTCAAGGGGGCCCCTCAGATACGCAGTATTTT
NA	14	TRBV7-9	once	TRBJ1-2	CASSRNLGDYGYTF	TGTGCCAGCAGCCGGAATCTAGGCGACTATGGCTACACCTTC
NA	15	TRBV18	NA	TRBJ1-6	CASSAVDDRNSPLHF	TGTGCCAGCTCTGCCGTGGACGACAGAAATTCACCCCTCCACTTT
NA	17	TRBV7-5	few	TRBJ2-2	CARSLVVAGGHTGELFF	TGTGCCAGAAGCTTAGTGGTTGCGGGAGGGCATACCGGGGAGCTGTTTTTT
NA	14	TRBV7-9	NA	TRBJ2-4	CASSPGQIKNIQYF	TGTGCCAGCAGCCCCGGACAGATTAAAAACATTCAGTACTTC
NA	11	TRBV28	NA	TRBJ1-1	CATYMNTEAFF	TGTGCCACCTACATGAACACTGAAGCTTTCTTT
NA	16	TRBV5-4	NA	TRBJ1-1	CASSLEGGLMNTEAFF	TGTGCCAGCAGCTTGGAGGGGGGTCTCATGAACACTGAAGCTTTCTTT
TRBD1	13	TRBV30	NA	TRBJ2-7	CAWRTTGAYEQYF	TGTGCCTGGAGGACGACAGGGGCCTACGAGCAGTACTTC
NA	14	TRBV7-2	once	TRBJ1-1	CASSPGGAWTEAFF	TGTGCCAGCAGCCCGGGGGGGGCTTGGACTGAAGCTTTCTTT
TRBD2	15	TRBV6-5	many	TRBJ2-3	CASSGLAGDLDTQYF	TGTGCCAGCAGCGGACTAGCGGGAGATCTAGATACGCAGTATTTT
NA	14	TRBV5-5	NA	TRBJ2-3	CASSLSGFTDTQYF	TGTGCCAGCAGCTTGTCGGGATTCACAGATACGCAGTATTTT
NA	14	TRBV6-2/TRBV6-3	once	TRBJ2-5	CASSYGTDRETQYF	TGTGCCAGCAGTTACGGGACGGACAGAGAGACCCAGTACTTC
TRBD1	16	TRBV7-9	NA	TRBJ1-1	CASSNRQGAQGTEAFF	TGTGCCAGCAGCAACAGACAGGGGGCTCAAGGAACTGAAGCTTTCTTT
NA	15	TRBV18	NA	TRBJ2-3	CASSPSLGSTDTQYF	TGTGCCAGCTCACCAAGCCTAGGGAGCACAGATACGCAGTATTTT
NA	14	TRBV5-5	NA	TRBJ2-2	CASTPAGNTGELFF	TGTGCCAGCACCCCGGCGGGGAACACCGGGGAGCTGTTTTTT
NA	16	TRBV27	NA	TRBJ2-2	CASSLERRIGSGELFF	TGTGCCAGCAGTTTAGAGCGCAGGATAGGCTCCGGGGAGCTGTTTTTT
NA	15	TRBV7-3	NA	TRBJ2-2	CASSLTGARTGELFF	TGTGCCAGCAGCTTAACAGGGGCGCGGACCGGGGAGCTGTTTTTT
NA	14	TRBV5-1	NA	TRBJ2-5	CASSLGDNQETQYF	TGCGCCAGCAGCCTAGGGGACAATCAAGAGACCCAGTACTTC
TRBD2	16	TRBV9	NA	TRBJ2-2	CASSVGASGIPGELFF	TGTGCCAGCAGCGTAGGGGCTAGCGGGATCCCCGGGGAGCTGTTTTTT
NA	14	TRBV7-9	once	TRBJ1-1	CASSLRAKNTEAFF	TGTGCCAGCAGCTTAAGGGCTAAGAACACTGAAGCTTTCTTT
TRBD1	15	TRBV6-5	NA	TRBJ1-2	CASNAKGGGLYGYTF	TGTGCCAGCAACGCAAAAGGGGGCGGATTGTATGGCTACACCTTC
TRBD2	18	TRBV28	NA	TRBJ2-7	CASSLPILAGFYSYEQYF	TGTGCCAGCAGTTTACCTATACTAGCGGGATTTTATTCGTACGAGCAGTACTTC